This TCR beta chain appears in the sequencing data of a study of blood T cell repertoires in COVID-19. Study-wide context: Spain, Italy and the United States supplied samples that represented acute and convalescent COVID-19. T cells, B-cell-depleted T cells, or PBMCs supplied cDNA or gDNA.

The ends lost 1 base at V and 4 bases at J; junction bases unmatched: 8. Germline CDR1 and CDR2: SGHTA and FQGNSA. The CDR3 is 16 amino acids. Authors' analysis steps: The authors estimated nucleated cell counts from reference gene primer amplification. Some clones are missing from TCRdb's copy, which holds only in-frame ones; the method was immunoSEQ multiplex PCR. That table is the source of V, J and clone size, and D and trimming were worked out from the DNA. The repertoire holds about 150,000 clones, with 80% to 90% as singletons. The chain links TRBV7-2 to TRBJ2-7, with TRBD2 identical over 9 bases. The sequenced material came from peripheral blood. This receptor was obtained from an older man with acute or convalescent COVID-19. The CDR3 sequence is CASSLVSGSMWYEQYF. The CDR3 DNA reads TGTGCCAGCAGCTTAGTTAGCGGGAGTATGTGGTACGAGCAGTACTTC.